What follows are 30 T cell receptor beta chains derived from one specimen sequenced in a study of T cell responses to AZD1222 COVID-19 vaccine. Method: immunoSEQ multiplex PCR; TCRdb's copy keeps in-frame clones and lacks some. Altogether roughly 100,000 clones are present, approximately 91% being singletons, with the ten largest covering about 19%. This material consisted of peripheral blood, taken on day 0 of AZD1222 vaccination. The receptors come from an adult in good health.

V is TRBV3-1 (or the pseudogene TRBV3-2) and J is TRBJ2-3, with 14 bases aligning to TRBD2. The V gene's germline CDR1 is LGHDT and CDR2 YNNKEL (reference sequence). The CDR3 length is 16 residues. Losses at the gene ends were 1 base for V and 5 bases for J; bases not matched to a gene: 2. The CDR3 nucleotides read TGTGCCAGCAGCCAAGGGACTAGCGGGGGGCGAGATACGCAGTATTTT. It is translated as CASSQGTSGGRDTQYF.

This clone was seen a few times. Since the CDR3 does not end with the conserved phenylalanine or tryptophan, this likely comes from a read error. The V call is TRBV6-6, the J call TRBJ1-6; tentatively, D is TRBD1 (5 bases). In germline, CDR1 is MNHNY, CDR2 SVGAGI (reference sequence). V was clipped by 4 bases and J by 10 bases, with 11 bases between them. The CDR3 consists of 13 residues. In nucleotides, the CDR3 is TGTGCCAGCAGTTCTCAGGGCACCTCACCCCTCCACCTT. Encoded protein: CASSSQGTSPLHL.

This clone was picked up one time. Without the conserved terminal phenylalanine or tryptophan, this CDR3 likely stems from a read error. The gene calls are TRBV2 and TRBJ1-6; D call uncertain. Germline lookup yields CDR1 SNHLY and CDR2 FYNNEI. Between the trimmed V and J ends, which lost 3 bases and 8 bases, there was a span of 5 bases. The CDR3 covers 12 residues. CDR3 protein: CASSDTDSPLHL. The CDR3 DNA follows: TGTGCCAGCAGTGACACCGATTCACCCCTCCACCTT.

In this sample, this clone turned up once. The chain joins TRBV5-1 to TRBJ2-2; 10 positions match TRBD2. CDR3 size: 17 residues. Germline V gene sequence: CDR1 SGHRS, CDR2 YFSETQ. Losses at the gene ends were 1 base for V and 1 base for J; bases not matched to a gene: 4. CDR3 amino acids: CASSLSPSGRNTGELFF. In DNA, the CDR3 is TGCGCCAGCAGCTTGTCCCCTAGCGGGAGGAACACCGGGGAGCTGTTTTTT. The complete variable domain, with remaining parts taken from reference TRBV5-1 and TRBJ2-2, reads KAGVTQTPRYLIKTRGQQVTLSCSPISGHRSVSWYQQTPGQGLQFLFEYFSETQRNKGNFPGRFSGRQFSNSRSEMNVSTLELGDSALYLCASSLSPSGRNTGELFFGEGSRLTVL.

The chain has TRBV6-5 and TRBJ1-2; D remains ambiguous. The CDR3 loop spans 15 amino acids. Germline V lookup: CDR1 MNHEY, CDR2 SVGAGI. Trimming left V 9 bases short and J 0 bases short, with 17 bases between. In DNA form, the CDR3 reads TGTGCCAGTTTTTCCGGGGATGTTACTAACTATGGCTACACCTTC. It encodes CASFSGDVTNYGYTF.

The chain has TRBV19 and TRBJ1-5, with TRBD1 matching 7 bases. CDR3 length: 14 residues. The germline V gene has CDR1 LNHDA and CDR2 SQIVND (reference sequence). The V gene end was trimmed by 8 bases and the J gene end by 3 bases; junction bases not matched to a gene: 7. The CDR3 DNA is TGTGCCAGTCACGGGACAGCTTACAATCAGCCCCAGCATTTT. Its translation: CASHGTAYNQPQHF.

CDR3 sequence: CASSWGTEASEAFF. In DNA, the CDR3 is TGTGCCAGCAGTTGGGGAACGGAAGCGTCTGAAGCTTTCTTT. The V and J genes are TRBV6-2 or TRBV6-3 and TRBJ1-1; D is uncertain. The CDR3 runs 14 residues. V lost 4 bases and J 6 bases, leaving 15 bases between the germline ends. CDR1 is MNHEY and CDR2 is SVGEGT in the germline V gene.

Of note for this clone: One junction end disagrees with the germline gene, perhaps due to a read error. CDR3 residues: CASSEGVLTSNTEAFF. The CDR3 region has the DNA TGTGCCAGCAGCGAAGGGGTGTTAACCTCAAACACTGAAGCTTTCTTT. The chain recombines TRBV2 with TRBJ1-1, with D possibly matching TRBD1 (5 bases). Germline CDR1 reads SNHLY; CDR2 reads FYNNEI. The CDR3 runs 16 residues.

V is TRBV25-1 and J is TRBJ2-3; D gene ambiguous. The V and J ends lost 5 bases and 1 base respectively, with 13 bases between them. The CDR3 totals 15 residues. CDR1 is MGHDK, CDR2 SYGVNS, per germline. CDR3 residues: CASSHPFAGTDTQYF. CDR3 bases: TGTGCCAGCAGTCATCCGTTCGCGGGCACAGATACGCAGTATTTT.

This clone was seen once. The rearrangement links TRBV7-2 to TRBJ2-2; tentatively, D is TRBD1 (5 bases). CDR1 is SGHTA and CDR2 is FQGNSA in the germline V gene. Trimming pared 8 bases from V and 0 bases from J, leaving 7 bases between. This CDR3 has 13 residues. The CDR3 DNA sequence: TGTGCCAGCGGACACGCGAACACCGGGGAGCTGTTTTTT. This encodes CASGHANTGELFF. Variable domain in full (rest from reference TRBV7-2 and TRBJ2-2): GAGVSQSPSNKVTEKGKDVELRCDPISGHTALYWYRQSLGQGLEFLIYFQGNSAPDKSGLPSDRFSAERTGGSVSTLTIQRTQQEDSAVYLCASGHANTGELFFGEGSRLTVL.

CDR3 in amino acids: CASSLTPVQGPTEAFF. In DNA, the CDR3 is TGTGCCAGCAGCTTAACCCCGGTACAGGGGCCCACTGAAGCTTTCTTT. The rearrangement joins TRBV7-3 to TRBJ1-1; TRBD1 aligns across 7 bases. This CDR3 contains 16 residues. Germline V lookup: CDR1 SGHTA, CDR2 FQGTGA. Germline trimming cut 0 bases from V and 4 bases from J; bases unmatched to any gene: 8.

The V gene is TRBV7-2, the J gene TRBJ2-3, with D unclear. This CDR3 contains 14 residues. Trimming removed 1 base at V and 2 bases at J, with 7 bases between. Germline V gives CDR1 SGHTA, CDR2 FQGNSA. Here the CDR3 reads CASSLVYNTDTQYF. In DNA form, the CDR3 reads TGTGCCAGCAGCTTAGTGTACAACACAGATACGCAGTATTTT.

The chain couples TRBV6-6 to TRBJ2-3; D is uncertain. Trimming removed 5 bases at V and 1 base at J, with 10 bases between. The CDR3 extends over 14 amino acids. Germline V lookup: CDR1 MNHNY, CDR2 SVGAGI (reference sequence). CDR3 nucleotide sequence: TGTGCCAGCAGTAAGGAAAGAGGCACAGATACGCAGTATTTT. Its translation is CASSKERGTDTQYF.

V usage is TRBV7-6 and J usage is TRBJ2-7; 7 bases match TRBD1. The CDR3 spans 18 residues. The V gene end was trimmed by 5 bases and the J gene end by 3 bases; junction bases not matched to a gene: 19. The germline gives CDR1 SGHVS, CDR2 FNYEAQ. CDR3 loop: CASSPRPGTEELHYEQYF. In DNA, the CDR3 is TGTGCCAGCAGCCCCCGGCCCGGGACAGAAGAACTTCACTACGAGCAGTACTTC.

The rearrangement links TRBV4-2 to TRBJ1-5; TRBD1 matches at 7 bases. The length of the CDR3 is 19 residues. CDR1 LGHNA and CDR2 YNFKEQ come from the germline V gene. The J segment lost 3 bases and the V segment lost 0 bases, leaving 14 bases of the junction unmatched. CDR3 amino acids: CASSQDWAGGGNVNQPQHF. The CDR3 coding sequence is TGTGCCAGCAGCCAAGATTGGGCAGGGGGGGGAAATGTCAATCAGCCCCAGCATTTT.

The rearrangement uses TRBV4-1 and TRBJ2-7; D gene uncertain. There are 15 residues in the CDR3. Trimming stripped 3 bases from V and 4 bases from J, with 16 bases between. CDR1 is MGHRA, CDR2 YSYEKL, per germline. As DNA, the CDR3 is TGCGCCAGCAGCCACCTTGGTCACCCCCCATACGAGCAGTACTTC. This gives the protein CASSHLGHPPYEQYF.

For this clone: Without the conserved terminal phenylalanine or tryptophan, this CDR3 likely stems from a read error. The rearrangement links TRBV5-1 to TRBJ1-6; a possible D gene is TRBD1 (5 bases). CDR1 is SGHRS, CDR2 YFSETQ, per germline. This CDR3 has 15 amino acids. V shed 3 bases and J shed 6 bases, with 13 bases lying between them. The chain's CDR3 is CASSSGVSGNSPLHL. In DNA, the CDR3 is TGCGCCAGCAGCTCGGGGGTCTCGGGTAATTCACCCCTCCACCTT.

The chain combines TRBV7-2 with TRBJ2-2, with D perhaps TRBD1 or TRBD2 (5 bases each). Trimming took 1 base from V and 3 from J, leaving 9 bases between them. Germline V gene data show CDR1 as SGHTA and CDR2 as FQGNSA. The CDR3 runs to 15 residues. The CDR3 DNA sequence: TGTGCCAGCAGCTTAGGGGGGATGGACACCGGGGAGCTGTTTTTT. This encodes CASSLGGMDTGELFF.

The chain employs TRBV4-1 and TRBJ2-5; 7 bases are shared with TRBD1. The CDR3 spans 16 residues. Germline V gene sequence: CDR1 MGHRA, CDR2 YSYEKL. Trimming at V came to 4 bases and at J to 5 bases, leaving 13 bases not matched to a gene. Here the CDR3 reads CASSPKGAPWEETQYF. CDR3 nucleotide sequence: TGCGCCAGCAGCCCGAAGGGGGCGCCCTGGGAGGAGACCCAGTACTTC.

The V call is TRBV10-3, the J call TRBJ2-3; D tentatively fits TRBD1 or TRBD2 (5 bases each). The CDR3 runs 14 residues. Germline lookup yields CDR1 ENHRY and CDR2 SYGVKD. Trimming took off 2 bases at V and 9 bases at J, with 15 bases between the two ends. This chain's CDR3 is CAISEPRDLKTQYF. For the CDR3, the DNA is TGTGCCATCAGTGAGCCTCGGGACCTAAAGACGCAGTATTTT.

In nucleotides, the CDR3 is TGTGCCAGCAGCCAAGAGGGGGGAGACACCATATATTTT. This encodes CASSQEGGDTIYF. The chain is built from TRBV3-1 (or the pseudogene TRBV3-2) and TRBJ1-3, with a weak D call TRBD1 (5 bases). CDR3 length equals 13 residues. V was clipped by 0 bases and J by 8 bases, with 8 bases between them. Per the germline V gene, CDR1 is LGHDT and CDR2 is YNNKEL (reference sequence).

This clone was counted once. V gene TRBV30 combines with J gene TRBJ1-1; D is uncertain. CDR1 is GTSNPN, CDR2 SVGIG, per germline (reference sequence). This CDR3 spans 15 amino acids. Trimming stripped 5 bases from V and 0 bases from J, with 16 bases between. CDR3 DNA: TGTGCCTGGCTTCCGGGATACGCCATGAACACTGAAGCTTTCTTT. It translates to CAWLPGYAMNTEAFF.

The chain is built from TRBV6-5 and TRBJ1-5; 8 bases align to TRBD1. The germline V gene encodes CDR1 MNHEY and CDR2 SVGAGI. The V gene end was trimmed by 7 bases and the J gene end by 4 bases; junction bases not matched to a gene: 3. The CDR3 is 13 residues long. CDR3 nucleotides: TGTGCCAGCAAACGGACAGGGAATCAGCCCCAGCATTTT. Amino acid sequence: CASKRTGNQPQHF.

With respect to this clone: The conserved phenylalanine or tryptophan normally closing the CDR3 is absent here, so this likely arose from a read error. The rearrangement links TRBV7-8 to TRBJ1-6, with 7 bases lining up with TRBD1. The V segment lost 2 bases and the J segment 4 bases; nucleotides outside the gene matches: 11. The CDR3 consists of 18 residues. Germline V gene lookup returns CDR1 SGHVS and CDR2 FQNEAQ. In DNA form, the CDR3 reads TGTGCCAGCAGCTTATTTACCGGGACAGTCCCATATAATTCACCCCTCCACCTT. Protein product: CASSLFTGTVPYNSPLHL.

The chain joins TRBV15 to TRBJ1-2; tentatively, D is TRBD1 (5 bases). The CDR3 has 14 amino acids. Germline-derived CDR1 and CDR2 are LNHNV and YYDKDF (reference sequence). V lost 0 bases to trimming and J lost 1 base, with 6 bases between them. The CDR3 sequence: CATSREDSNYGYTF. CDR3 sequence (DNA): TGTGCCACCAGCAGAGAAGACAGTAACTATGGCTACACCTTC.

This clone was detected only once. The genes are TRBV6-5 and TRBJ2-7, with a possible D match to TRBD2 (5 bases). Per the germline V gene, CDR1 is MNHEY and CDR2 is SVGAGI. CDR3 length: 13 residues. V lost 6 bases and J lost 1, with 10 bases in between. The CDR3 is CASREDWSYEQYF. As DNA, the CDR3 is TGTGCCAGCAGGGAGGACTGGTCCTACGAGCAGTACTTC.

J is TRBJ1-1 and V is TRBV19; a weak D match, TRBD1 (5 bases). The V end lost 6 bases, the J end lost 1 base, and 12 bases lay between the germline ends. The CDR3 consists of 14 residues. Germline V gene data show CDR1 as LNHDA and CDR2 as SQIVND (reference sequence). CDR3 amino acids: CASRLPGGNTEAFF. For the CDR3, the DNA is TGTGCCAGTAGGCTACCGGGGGGGAACACTGAAGCTTTCTTT. Based on the CDR3 plus reference TRBV19 and TRBJ1-1, the full variable domain is DGGITQSPKYLFRKEGQNVTLSCEQNLNHDAMYWYRQDPGQGLRLIYYSQIVNDFQKGDIAEGYSVSREKKESFPLTVTSAQKNPTAFYLCASRLPGGNTEAFFGQGTRLTVV.

The chain carries TRBV28 and TRBJ1-2; 7 bases are a match to TRBD1. Germline CDR1 MDHEN, CDR2 SYDVKM. Losses at the gene ends were 6 bases for V and 5 bases for J; bases not matched to a gene: 9. The CDR3 runs 14 residues. CDR3 nucleotides: TGTGCCAGCAGATCGACAGGGAAAATTTATGGCTACACCTTC. Its protein is CASRSTGKIYGYTF.

V is TRBV5-1 and J is TRBJ2-7, with a tentative D call TRBD1 (6 bases). The CDR3 is 14 amino acids. The ends were cut back, 4 bases at V and 3 bases at J, with 14 bases in the middle. The germline V gene has CDR1 SGHRS and CDR2 YFSETQ. CDR3 loop: CASSARSTGYEQYF. In DNA, the CDR3 is TGCGCCAGCAGCGCGCGCTCGACAGGCTACGAGCAGTACTTC.

The chain couples TRBV7-2 to TRBJ2-7; D is perhaps TRBD2 (7 bases). Germline V gene lookup returns CDR1 SGHTA and CDR2 FQGNSA. The V and J ends lost 5 bases and 6 bases respectively, with 17 bases between them. The length of the CDR3 is 14 residues. CDR3 region: CASSPWEGGREQYF. The CDR3 coding sequence is TGTGCCAGCAGCCCTTGGGAGGGGGGCCGCGAGCAGTACTTC. The variable domain in full, completed from reference TRBV7-2 and TRBJ2-7, reads GAGVSQSPSNKVTEKGKDVELRCDPISGHTALYWYRQSLGQGLEFLIYFQGNSAPDKSGLPSDRFSAERTGGSVSTLTIQRTQQEDSAVYLCASSPWEGGREQYFGPGTRLTVT.